A single sample is the source of the 3 T cell receptor beta chains below, sequenced in a study of CD8+ T cells in alopecia areata. Reverse transcribed after extraction, RNA yielded cDNA as the sequencing template. TCRdb's copy holds only in-frame clones and misses some; the assay was immunoSEQ multiplex PCR. The sample yields roughly 200,000 clones, more than 50% seen once. The source material was CD8+ T cells sorted from blood. These receptors all stem from a human donor in good health.

The chain uses TRBV2 and TRBJ2-4, with D uncertain. The CDR3 is 10 residues long. In germline, CDR1 is SNHLY, CDR2 FYNNEI. V was pared by 7 bases and J by 7 bases, with 5 bases between. CDR3: CASMLNIQYF. For the CDR3, the DNA is TGTGCCAGCATGTTGAACATTCAGTACTTC.

The DNA of the CDR3 is TGCGCCAGCAGCCAAGAAGCCTATGGCTACACCTTC. Translating gives CASSQEAYGYTF. This chain uses TRBV4-1 with TRBJ1-2; D not resolved. V lost 0 bases, J lost 4 bases, and 3 bases lay in between. The CDR3 is 12 residues long. Germline V lookup: CDR1 MGHRA, CDR2 YSYEKL.

The chain recombines TRBV19 with TRBJ1-1; 10 bases agree with TRBD1. From germline, CDR1 is LNHDA and CDR2 SQIVND (reference sequence). V trimming: 6 bases; J trimming: 8 bases; junction bases outside the gene matches: 6. The length of the CDR3 is 13 residues. In DNA, the CDR3 is TGTGCCAGTAGGGACAGGGGGGTGGTGGAAGCTTTCTTT. This sequence encodes CASRDRGVVEAFF. The variable domain in full, completed from reference TRBV19 and TRBJ1-1, reads DGGITQSPKYLFRKEGQNVTLSCEQNLNHDAMYWYRQDPGQGLRLIYYSQIVNDFQKGDIAEGYSVSREKKESFPLTVTSAQKNPTAFYLCASRDRGVVEAFFGQGTRLTVV.